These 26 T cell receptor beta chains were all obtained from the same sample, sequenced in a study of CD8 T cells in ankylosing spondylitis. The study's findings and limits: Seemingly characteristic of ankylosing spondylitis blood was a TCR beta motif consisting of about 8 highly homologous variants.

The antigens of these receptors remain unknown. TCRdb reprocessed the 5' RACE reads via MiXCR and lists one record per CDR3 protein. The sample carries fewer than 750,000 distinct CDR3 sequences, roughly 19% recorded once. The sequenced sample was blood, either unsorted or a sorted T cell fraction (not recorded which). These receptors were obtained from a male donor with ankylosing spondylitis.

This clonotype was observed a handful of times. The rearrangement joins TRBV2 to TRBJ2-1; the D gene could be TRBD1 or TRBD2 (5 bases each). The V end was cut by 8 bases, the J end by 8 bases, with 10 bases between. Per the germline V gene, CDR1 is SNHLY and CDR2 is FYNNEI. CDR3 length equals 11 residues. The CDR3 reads CASEQEDEQFF. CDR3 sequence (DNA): TGTGCCAGCGAACAGGAGGATGAGCAGTTCTTC.

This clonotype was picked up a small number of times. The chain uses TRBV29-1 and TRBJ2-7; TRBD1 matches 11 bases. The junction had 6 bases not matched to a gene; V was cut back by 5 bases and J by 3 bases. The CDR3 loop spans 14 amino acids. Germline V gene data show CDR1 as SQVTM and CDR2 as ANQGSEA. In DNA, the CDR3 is TGCAGCGTTTCCGGGACAGGGGGACGCTACGAGCAGTACTTC. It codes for CSVSGTGGRYEQYF.

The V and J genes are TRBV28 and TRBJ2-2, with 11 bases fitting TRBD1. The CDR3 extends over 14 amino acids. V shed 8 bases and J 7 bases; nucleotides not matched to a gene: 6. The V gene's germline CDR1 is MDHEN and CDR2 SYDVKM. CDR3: CASLDRGHGGELFF. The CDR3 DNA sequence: TGTGCCAGCCTGGACAGGGGGCATGGCGGGGAGCTGTTTTTT.

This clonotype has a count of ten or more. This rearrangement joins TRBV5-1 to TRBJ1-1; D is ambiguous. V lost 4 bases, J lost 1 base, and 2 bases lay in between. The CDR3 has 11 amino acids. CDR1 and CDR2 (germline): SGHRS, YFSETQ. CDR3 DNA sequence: TGCGCCAGCAGCGAGAACACTGAAGCTTTCTTT. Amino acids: CASSENTEAFF.

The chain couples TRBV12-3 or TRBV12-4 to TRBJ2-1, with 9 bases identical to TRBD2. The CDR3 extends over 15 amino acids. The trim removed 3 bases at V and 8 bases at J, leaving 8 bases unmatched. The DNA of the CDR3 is TGTGCCAGCAGTTTTGTAGCGGGAGTTAAAGATGAGCAGTTCTTC. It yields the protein CASSFVAGVKDEQFF.

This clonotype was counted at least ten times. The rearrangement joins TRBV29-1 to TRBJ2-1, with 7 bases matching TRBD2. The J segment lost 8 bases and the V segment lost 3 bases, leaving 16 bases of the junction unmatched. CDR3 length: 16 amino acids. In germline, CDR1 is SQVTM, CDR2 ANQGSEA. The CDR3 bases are TGCAGCGTTGATTCCCCATTTGCGGGAGTACAGGATGAGCAGTTCTTC. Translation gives CSVDSPFAGVQDEQFF.

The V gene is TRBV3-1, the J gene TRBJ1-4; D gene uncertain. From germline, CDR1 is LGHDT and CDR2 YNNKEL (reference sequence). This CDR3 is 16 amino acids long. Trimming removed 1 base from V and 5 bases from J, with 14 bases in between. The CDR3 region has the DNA TGTGCCAGCAGCCAAGGCCCCCACGGAAACAATGAAAAACTGTTTTTT. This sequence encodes CASSQGPHGNNEKLFF.

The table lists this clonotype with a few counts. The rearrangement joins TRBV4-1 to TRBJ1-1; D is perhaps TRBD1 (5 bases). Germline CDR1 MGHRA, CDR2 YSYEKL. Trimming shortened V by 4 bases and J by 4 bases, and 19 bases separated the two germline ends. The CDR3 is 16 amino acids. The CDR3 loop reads CASSREKAVGGTEAFF. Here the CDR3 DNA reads TGCGCCAGCAGCCGAGAAAAGGCGGTGGGGGGCACTGAAGCTTTCTTT.

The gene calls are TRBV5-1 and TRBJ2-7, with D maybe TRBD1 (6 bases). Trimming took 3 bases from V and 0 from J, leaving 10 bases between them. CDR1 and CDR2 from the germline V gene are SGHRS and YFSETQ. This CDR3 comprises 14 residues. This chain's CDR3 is CASSSGQYSYEQYF. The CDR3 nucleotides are TGCGCCAGCAGCTCAGGACAGTACTCCTACGAGCAGTACTTC.

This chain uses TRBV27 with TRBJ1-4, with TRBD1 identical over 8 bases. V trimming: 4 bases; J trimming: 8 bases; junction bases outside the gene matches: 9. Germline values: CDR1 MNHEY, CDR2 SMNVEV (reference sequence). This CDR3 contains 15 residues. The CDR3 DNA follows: TGTGCCAGCAGTTCATCCGGGACAGGTCAAGAAAAACTGTTTTTT. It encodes CASSSSGTGQEKLFF.

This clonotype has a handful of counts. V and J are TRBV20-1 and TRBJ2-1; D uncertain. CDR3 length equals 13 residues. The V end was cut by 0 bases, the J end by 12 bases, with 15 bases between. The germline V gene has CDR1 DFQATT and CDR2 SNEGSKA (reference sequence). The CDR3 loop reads CSARERGFVMQFF. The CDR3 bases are TGCAGTGCTAGAGAAAGAGGCTTCGTAATGCAGTTCTTC.

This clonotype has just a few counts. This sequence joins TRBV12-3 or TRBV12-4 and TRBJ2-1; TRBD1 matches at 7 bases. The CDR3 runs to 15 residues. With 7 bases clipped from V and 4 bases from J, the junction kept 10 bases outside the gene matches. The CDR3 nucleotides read TGTGCCAGCACCCCATCAGGGACAGCTTACAATGAGCAGTTCTTC. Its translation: CASTPSGTAYNEQFF.

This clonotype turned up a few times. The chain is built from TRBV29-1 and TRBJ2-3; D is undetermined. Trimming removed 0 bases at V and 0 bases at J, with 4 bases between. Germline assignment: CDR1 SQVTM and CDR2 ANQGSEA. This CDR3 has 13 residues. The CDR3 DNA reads TGCAGCGTTGAAGATCCTAGCACAGATACGCAGTATTTT. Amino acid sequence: CSVEDPSTDTQYF.

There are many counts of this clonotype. The CDR3 is CASSLITRGRAEAFF. In nucleotides, the CDR3 is TGCGCCAGCAGCTTGATCACAAGGGGTAGGGCTGAAGCTTTCTTT. The rearrangement uses TRBV5-1 and TRBJ1-1; D might be TRBD1 (5 bases). Trimming removed 1 base at V and 6 bases at J, with 16 bases between. Germline V lookup: CDR1 SGHRS, CDR2 YFSETQ. There are 15 residues in the CDR3.

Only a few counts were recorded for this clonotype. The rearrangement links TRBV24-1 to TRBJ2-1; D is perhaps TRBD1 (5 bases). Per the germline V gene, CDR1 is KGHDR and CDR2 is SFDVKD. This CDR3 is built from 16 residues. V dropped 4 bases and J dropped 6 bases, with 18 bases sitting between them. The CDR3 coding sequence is TGTGCCACCAGTGACCCCGGGCAGGGCAGTGGCAATGAGCAGTTCTTC. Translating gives CATSDPGQGSGNEQFF.

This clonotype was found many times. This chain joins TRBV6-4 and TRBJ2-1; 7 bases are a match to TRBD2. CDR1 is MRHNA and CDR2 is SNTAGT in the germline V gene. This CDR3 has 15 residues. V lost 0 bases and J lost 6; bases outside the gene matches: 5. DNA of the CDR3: TGTGCCAGCAGTGACTCGGGGGAGGGCCTCAATGAGCAGTTCTTC. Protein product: CASSDSGEGLNEQFF.

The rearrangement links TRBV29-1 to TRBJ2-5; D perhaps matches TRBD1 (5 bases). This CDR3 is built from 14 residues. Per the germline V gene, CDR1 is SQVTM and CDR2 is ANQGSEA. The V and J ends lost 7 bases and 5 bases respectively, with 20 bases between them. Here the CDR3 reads CSATAVGVPETQYF. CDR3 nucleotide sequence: TGCAGCGCTACGGCCGTAGGGGTACCGGAGACCCAGTACTTC.

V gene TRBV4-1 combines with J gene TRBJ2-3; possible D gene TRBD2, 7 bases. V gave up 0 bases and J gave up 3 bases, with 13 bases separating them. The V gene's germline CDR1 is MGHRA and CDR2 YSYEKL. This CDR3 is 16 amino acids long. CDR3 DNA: TGCGCCAGCAGCCAAGATATAGGGGGAGGGACAGATACGCAGTATTTT. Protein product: CASSQDIGGGTDTQYF.

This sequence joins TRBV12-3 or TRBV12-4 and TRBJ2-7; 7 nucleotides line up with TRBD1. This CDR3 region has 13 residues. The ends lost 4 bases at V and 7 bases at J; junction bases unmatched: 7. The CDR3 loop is CASSSVTGYEQYF. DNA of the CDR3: TGTGCCAGCAGTTCCGTGACAGGGTATGAGCAGTACTTC.

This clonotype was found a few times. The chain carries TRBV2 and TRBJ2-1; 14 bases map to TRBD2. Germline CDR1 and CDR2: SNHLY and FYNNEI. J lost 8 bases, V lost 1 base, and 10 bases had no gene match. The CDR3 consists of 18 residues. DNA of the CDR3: TGTGCCAGCAGTGAAGGTCGGGGACTAGCGGGAGAGGTGGATGAGCAGTTCTTC. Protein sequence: CASSEGRGLAGEVDEQFF. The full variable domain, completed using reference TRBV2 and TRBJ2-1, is EPEVTQTPSHQVTQMGQEVILRCVPISNHLYFYWYRQILGQKVEFLVSFYNNEISEKSEIFDDQFSVERPDGSNFTLKIRSTKLEDSAMYFCASSEGRGLAGEVDEQFFGPGTRLTVL.

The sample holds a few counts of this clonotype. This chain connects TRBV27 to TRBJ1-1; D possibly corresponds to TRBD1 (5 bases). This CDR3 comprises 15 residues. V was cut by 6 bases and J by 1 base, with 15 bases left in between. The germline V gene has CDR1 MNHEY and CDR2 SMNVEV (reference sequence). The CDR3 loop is CASSRRDSPNTEAFF. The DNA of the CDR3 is TGTGCCAGCAGCCGAAGAGACAGCCCGAACACTGAAGCTTTCTTT.

The CDR3 spells CASSLRGFRYEQYF. CDR3 DNA: TGTGCCAGCAGTTTAAGGGGATTCCGTTACGAGCAGTACTTC. The rearrangement uses TRBV28 and TRBJ2-7; the D gene is possibly TRBD1 (5 bases). Trimming left V 2 bases short and J 4 bases short, with 12 bases between. Germline V gene data show CDR1 as MDHEN and CDR2 as SYDVKM. This CDR3 contains 14 residues.

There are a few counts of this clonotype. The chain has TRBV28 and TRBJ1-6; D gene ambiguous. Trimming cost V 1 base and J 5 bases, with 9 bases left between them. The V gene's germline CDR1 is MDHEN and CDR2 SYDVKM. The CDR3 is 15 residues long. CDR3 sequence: CASSLSLGNNSPLHF. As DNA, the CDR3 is TGTGCCAGCAGTTTATCTTTGGGGAATAATTCACCCCTCCACTTT.

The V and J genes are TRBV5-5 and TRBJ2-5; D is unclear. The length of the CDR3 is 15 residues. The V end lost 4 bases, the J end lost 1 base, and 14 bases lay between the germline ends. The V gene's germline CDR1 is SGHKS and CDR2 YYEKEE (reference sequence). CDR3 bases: TGTGCCAGCAGCCACCCGACATTTGGCCAAGAGACCCAGTACTTC. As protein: CASSHPTFGQETQYF.

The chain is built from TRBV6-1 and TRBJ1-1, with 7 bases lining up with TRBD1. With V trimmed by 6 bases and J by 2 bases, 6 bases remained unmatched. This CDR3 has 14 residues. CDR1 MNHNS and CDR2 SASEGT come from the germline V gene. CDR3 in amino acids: CASRNRDSNTEAFF. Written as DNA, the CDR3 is TGTGCCAGCAGAAACCGGGACAGTAACACTGAAGCTTTCTTT.

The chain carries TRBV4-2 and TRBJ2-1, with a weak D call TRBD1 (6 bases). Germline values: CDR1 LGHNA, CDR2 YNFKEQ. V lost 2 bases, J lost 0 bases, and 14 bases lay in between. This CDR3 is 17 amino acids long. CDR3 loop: CASSQNHRVSSYNEQFF. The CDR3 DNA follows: TGTGCCAGCAGCCAAAACCACAGGGTAAGCTCCTACAATGAGCAGTTCTTC.